Listed below are T cell receptor beta chains from one sample, sequenced in a study of OX40 agonist ivuxolimab in advanced cancers. Sequencing used immunoSEQ multiplex PCR; TCRdb keeps in-frame clones, though not all of them. The data show 60,000 to 95,000 clones, with about 85% seen just once and roughly 0.66% held by the top ten. Sequenced here: CD4+ or CD8+ T cells sorted from blood, sampled in a trial of the OX40 agonist ivuxolimab. The receptors derive from an adult with an advanced solid tumor such as melanoma, head and neck, liver or kidney cancer. CDR3s include the opening cysteine and the closing phenylalanine or tryptophan. Fields, in order: V gene, J gene, D gene, clone size, CDR3 protein, CDR3 DNA. A D gene is named only where the DNA matches it firmly. A row's size may be missing; if present it is once, few, many or a size class.

>TRBV29-1|TRBJ2-3|.|.
CSVEGTGTDTQYF
TGCAGCGTTGAGGGAACAGGGACAGATACGCAGTATTTT
>TRBV5-1|TRBJ2-1|.|.
CASSPQQYSYNEQFF
TGCGCCAGCAGCCCACAACAGTACTCCTACAATGAGCAGTTCTTC
>TRBV18|TRBJ2-2|TRBD2|few
CASSIAGNTGELFF
TGTGCCAGCTCTATAGCGGGGAACACCGGGGAGCTGTTTTTT
>TRBV30|TRBJ2-5|TRBD1|.
CAWSGQTGRTQYF
TGTGCCTGGAGTGGACAGACAGGGAGAACCCAGTACTTC
>TRBV5-6|TRBJ2-3|.|.
CASSLMGALTDTQYF
TGTGCCAGCAGCTTGATGGGGGCCTTGACGGATACGCAGTATTTT
>TRBV7-3|TRBJ2-2|.|.
CASSLSGSDGELFF
TGTGCCAGCAGCTTATCAGGGTCCGACGGGGAGCTGTTTTTT
>TRBV6-6|TRBJ2-2|TRBD1|.
CASSYPRGQGDEELFF
TGTGCCAGCAGCTACCCCCGAGGACAGGGAGACGAGGAGCTGTTTTTT
>TRBV27|TRBJ1-6|TRBD1|.
CASSPGTAMYNSPLHF
TGTGCCAGCAGCCCTGGGACAGCTATGTATAATTCACCCCTCCACTTT
>TRBV4-3|TRBJ1-1|TRBD1|.
CASSQGPDRDTEAFF
TGCGCCAGCAGCCAAGGACCCGACAGGGACACTGAAGCTTTCTTT
>TRBV6-1|TRBJ2-2|TRBD1|.
CASRQGGTGELFF
TGTGCCAGCAGACAGGGGGGCACCGGGGAGCTGTTTTTT
>TRBV5-4|TRBJ2-1|.|.
CASSLGGNEQFF
TGTGCCAGCAGCTTGGGGGGGAATGAGCAGTTCTTC
>TRBV6-6|TRBJ1-1|TRBD1|.
CASSDDRGPTEAFF
TGTGCCAGCAGTGACGACAGGGGGCCCACTGAAGCTTTCTTT
>TRBV9|TRBJ1-1|TRBD1|.
CASSVTGGNTEAFF
TGTGCCAGCAGCGTAACAGGGGGGAACACTGAAGCTTTCTTT
>TRBV11-2|TRBJ1-4|TRBD1|.
CASSSDRDSTNEKLFF
TGTGCCAGCAGCTCAGACCGGGACAGTACTAATGAAAAACTGTTTTTT
>TRBV10-1|TRBJ2-1|TRBD2|.
CASSSLGGKAGDQPPADEQFF
TGCGCCAGCAGTTCACTCGGGGGTAAGGCGGGGGACCAACCCCCTGCCGATGAGCAGTTCTTC
>TRBV18|TRBJ2-3|.|.
CASSIAATDTQYF
TGTGCCAGCTCGATCGCCGCCACAGATACGCAGTATTTT
>TRBV18|TRBJ1-2|.|.
CASSPRAQTGPYGYTF
TGTGCCAGCTCACCAAGGGCACAGACCGGCCCCTATGGCTACACCTTC
>TRBV27|TRBJ2-1|.|.
CASSFRGDSYNEQFF
TGTGCCAGCAGTTTCCGGGGAGACTCCTACAATGAGCAGTTCTTC
>TRBV30|TRBJ2-5|.|.
CAWLVNPGATQYF
TGTGCCTGGTTGGTTAACCCTGGAGCGACCCAGTACTTC
>TRBV5-1|TRBJ2-7|TRBD2|.
CASSSTSGGEDEQYF
TGCGCCAGCAGCTCGACTAGCGGGGGGGAAGACGAGCAGTACTTC
>TRBV18|TRBJ1-1|TRBD1|.
CASSPLRQGGLNTEAFF
TGTGCCAGCTCACCATTAAGGCAGGGGGGGTTGAACACTGAAGCTTTCTTT
>TRBV4-3|TRBJ1-5|.|once
CASSQVRYQPQHF
TGCGCCAGCAGCCAAGTAAGGTATCAGCCCCAGCATTTT
>TRBV5-4|TRBJ2-3|TRBD2|.
CASSRISGGFRDTQYF
TGTGCCAGCAGTCGAATTAGCGGGGGTTTTAGAGATACGCAGTATTTT
>TRBV28|TRBJ1-2|TRBD1|.
CASSKTGGSYGYTF
TGTGCCAGCAGCAAGACAGGGGGAAGCTATGGCTACACCTTC
>TRBV7-3|TRBJ2-3|.|.
CASSLKLSGAGTDTQYF
TGTGCCAGCAGCTTAAAGTTGTCGGGGGCAGGCACAGATACGCAGTATTTT
>TRBV18|TRBJ2-7|.|.
CASSPGLSYEQYF
TGTGCCAGCTCACCTGGGCTCTCCTACGAGCAGTACTTC
>TRBV5-5|TRBJ1-6|.|.
CASSPAAGLDLHF
TGTGCCAGCAGCCCGGCGGCGGGCCTGGACCTCCACTTT
>TRBV7-2|TRBJ1-4|.|.
CASSFGTIGEKLFF
TGTGCCAGCAGCTTCGGGACTATTGGGGAAAAACTGTTTTTT
>TRBV27|TRBJ1-2|TRBD1|.
CASSSQGAGGGYTF
TGTGCCAGCAGTTCACAGGGGGCAGGTGGTGGCTACACCTTC
>TRBV11-1|TRBJ1-1|.|.
CASSPRQESSNTEAFF
TGTGCCAGCAGCCCCCGACAGGAATCCTCGAACACTGAAGCTTTCTTT
>TRBV7-7|TRBJ1-1|.|.
CASSLGLDTEAFF
TGTGCTAGCAGCTTAGGGTTGGATACTGAAGCTTTCTTT
>TRBV2|TRBJ1-2|.|.
CASSEEVTIYGYTF
TGTGCCAGCAGTGAAGAAGTTACGATTTATGGCTACACCTTC
>TRBV5-1|TRBJ2-7|.|.
CASSLASASYEQYF
TGCGCCAGCAGCTTGGCTAGTGCCTCCTACGAGCAGTACTTC
>TRBV11-1|TRBJ2-2|TRBD2|.
CASSRGLADNTGELFF
TGTGCCAGCAGCAGAGGACTAGCGGATAACACCGGGGAGCTGTTTTTT
>TRBV4-3|TRBJ1-1|.|few
CASGRGWDTEAFF
TGCGCCAGCGGCCGGGGGTGGGACACTGAAGCTTTCTTT
>TRBV6-6|TRBJ2-2|.|.
CATRAQGPAGELFF
TGTGCCACCCGTGCGCAGGGGCCGGCCGGGGAGCTGTTTTTT
>TRBV30|TRBJ1-6|.|.
CAWKSSGPPLHF
TGTGCCTGGAAAAGTTCGGGGCCACCCCTCCACTTT
>TRBV2|TRBJ1-5|.|once
CASGPDHSNQPQHF
TGTGCCAGCGGCCCGGACCATAGCAATCAGCCCCAGCATTTT
>TRBV4-3|TRBJ1-2|.|.
CASSPHVGRGNYGYTF
TGCGCCAGCAGTCCTCACGTGGGCCGAGGGAACTATGGCTACACCTTC
>TRBV2|TRBJ2-3|.|.
CASIGEGDTQYF
TGTGCCAGCATCGGAGAGGGGGATACGCAGTATTTT
>TRBV14|TRBJ1-2|.|.
CASSQEGAGVNYGYTF
TGTGCCAGCAGCCAAGAGGGGGCCGGGGTGAACTATGGCTACACCTTC
>TRBV6-6|TRBJ2-2|.|.
CASSYSGRLNTGELFF
TGTGCCAGCAGTTACTCGGGGCGGCTGAACACCGGGGAGCTGTTTTTT
>TRBV5-4|TRBJ2-1|TRBD2|once
CASSPGLASYNEQFF
TGTGCCAGCTCTCCGGGACTAGCGTCCTACAATGAGCAGTTCTTC
>TRBV5-6|TRBJ1-5|.|.
CASSLRDGRRPQHF
TGTGCCAGCAGCTTGAGGGACGGGAGACGACCCCAGCATTTT
>TRBV7-2|TRBJ2-1|.|.
CASSLGGANNEQFF
TGTGCCAGCAGCTTAGGGGGGGCCAATAATGAGCAGTTCTTC
>TRBV7-7|TRBJ2-7|.|.
CASSFLPGPDYEQYF
TGTGCCAGCAGCTTTCTACCGGGACCGGACTACGAGCAGTACTTC